One and the same sample provided the 21 T cell receptor beta chains below, sequenced in a study of cytomegalovirus exposure and HLA in healthy donors. The PCR employed 60 Vbeta primers together with 13 Jbeta primers. Sequencing used immunoSEQ multiplex PCR; TCRdb keeps in-frame clones, though not all of them. The sample table sets out about 200,000 clones. Sequenced: PBMCs. The receptors were gathered from a boy younger than 18 in good health and CMV-seronegative.

The chain links TRBV7-8 to TRBJ2-7; TRBD2 matches 7 bases. J lost 5 bases, V lost 1 base, and 8 bases had no gene match. The CDR3 sequence is 15 residues long. CDR1 SGHVS and CDR2 FQNEAQ come from the germline V gene. In nucleotides, the CDR3 is TGTGCCAGCAGCTTAGTACCCGGGGGGTTCGACGAGCAGTACTTC. Protein: CASSLVPGGFDEQYF.

The chain joins TRBV19 to TRBJ1-1; D unclear. From germline, CDR1 is LNHDA and CDR2 SQIVND (reference sequence). V gave up 10 bases and J gave up 1 base, with 10 bases separating them. The CDR3 runs 12 residues. In DNA, the CDR3 is TGTGCCAACTATTCGACGAACACTGAAGCTTTCTTT. This gives the protein CANYSTNTEAFF.

The V and J genes are TRBV5-1 and TRBJ2-5; 8 nucleotides align to TRBD2. Germline V lookup: CDR1 SGHRS, CDR2 YFSETQ. The CDR3 totals 13 residues. The V gene end was trimmed by 4 bases and the J gene end by 4 bases; junction bases not matched to a gene: 3. CDR3 DNA: TGCGCCAGCAGCCCCGGACTAGCAGAGACCCAGTACTTC. This encodes CASSPGLAETQYF.

The J gene is TRBJ1-2, the V gene TRBV4-1; D gene ambiguous. Germline assignment: CDR1 MGHRA and CDR2 YSYEKL. The CDR3 totals 15 residues. The ends were cut back, 1 base at V and 8 bases at J, with 17 bases in the middle. The CDR3 nucleotides read TGCGCCAGCAGCCAAGCAAGGGTTTCGGGGAGGGGCTACACCTTC. Its translation: CASSQARVSGRGYTF.

This chain uses TRBV5-6 with TRBJ2-2; possible D gene TRBD1, 5 bases. Germline V gene lookup returns CDR1 SGHDT and CDR2 YYEEEE. Trimming took 2 bases from V and 1 from J, leaving 15 bases between them. The CDR3 length is 17 residues. CDR3 DNA: TGTGCCAGCAGCTTTCGTCACAGGTTCGGGAACACCGGGGAGCTGTTTTTT. It codes for CASSFRHRFGNTGELFF. Variable domain in full (rest from reference TRBV5-6 and TRBJ2-2): DAGVTQSPTHLIKTRGQQVTLRCSPKSGHDTVSWYQQALGQGPQFIFQYYEEEERQRGNFPDRFSGHQFPNYSSELNVNALLLGDSALYLCASSFRHRFGNTGELFFGEGSRLTVL.

The chain recombines TRBV19 with TRBJ2-7; perhaps TRBD2 as D (5 bases). Per germline, CDR1 LNHDA and CDR2 SQIVND (reference sequence). The CDR3 runs to 17 residues. V lost 6 bases and J 2 bases, leaving 23 bases between the germline ends. CDR3 sequence: CASSPDPRGRFTYEQYF. In nucleotides, the CDR3 is TGTGCCAGTAGCCCGGACCCCCGGGGAAGATTCACCTACGAGCAGTACTTC.

This chain uses TRBV6-1 with TRBJ2-7; 7 bases map to TRBD1. The CDR3 sequence is 13 residues long. Germline V gives CDR1 MNHNS, CDR2 SASEGT. Trimming at V came to 3 bases and at J to 3 bases, leaving 2 bases not matched to a gene. The chain's CDR3 is CASSDQGDYEQYF. The DNA for the CDR3 is TGTGCCAGCAGTGATCAGGGGGACTACGAGCAGTACTTC.

The J gene is TRBJ1-1, the V gene TRBV27; D not certain. Germline loops: CDR1 MNHEY, CDR2 SMNVEV (reference sequence). Between the trimmed V and J ends, which lost 7 bases and 1 base, there was a span of 7 bases. The CDR3 is made up of 12 amino acids. The CDR3 DNA sequence: TGTGCCAGCATCTCTCCGAACACTGAAGCTTTCTTT. Amino acid sequence: CASISPNTEAFF.

The chain employs TRBV19 and TRBJ2-5; TRBD1 matches 7 bases. Germline assignment: CDR1 LNHDA and CDR2 SQIVND (reference sequence). This CDR3 comprises 15 residues. Trimming cost V 5 bases and J 2 bases; bases outside gene matches: 8. CDR3: CASSPEGQMQETQYF. The CDR3 bases are TGTGCCAGTAGTCCAGAGGGACAGATGCAAGAGACCCAGTACTTC.

The chain uses TRBV12-5 and TRBJ2-2, with 9 bases that match TRBD2. V trimming: 6 bases; J trimming: 3 bases; junction bases outside the gene matches: 5. Germline V gene data show CDR1 as LGHNT and CDR2 as FRNRAP. The CDR3 contains 15 residues. In DNA form, the CDR3 reads TGTGCTAGTGGCCTTCGACTAGCGGACACCGGGGAGCTGTTTTTT. Amino acid sequence: CASGLRLADTGELFF.

This rearrangement joins TRBV4-1 to TRBJ1-2, with D tentatively TRBD1 (6 bases). Trimming cost V 3 bases and J 4 bases, with 6 bases left between them. The germline V gene has CDR1 MGHRA and CDR2 YSYEKL. This CDR3 has 12 residues. The CDR3 coding sequence is TGCGCCAGCAGCCAGGGGGCCTATGGCTACACCTTC. Encoded protein: CASSQGAYGYTF.

On this clone: A read error may account for a junction end that differs from germline. The rearrangement uses TRBV19 and TRBJ2-1; D remains ambiguous. This CDR3 is built from 14 residues. CDR1 is LNHDA and CDR2 is SQIVND in the germline V gene (reference sequence). The CDR3 here is CASSITPLYDEQFF. CDR3 nucleotides: TGTGCCAGTAGTATTACCCCGCTCTACGATGAGCAGTTCTTC.

The V gene is TRBV30, the J gene TRBJ2-5; 7 bases fit TRBD1. The CDR3 covers 13 residues. Germline V gene data show CDR1 as GTSNPN and CDR2 as SVGIG (reference sequence). Trimming took 5 bases from V and 2 from J; bases not matched to a gene: 5. The CDR3 DNA sequence: TGTGCCTGGGGGGGACAGCCTCAAGAGACCCAGTACTTC. Protein sequence: CAWGGQPQETQYF.

CDR3 loop: CATLKRQAFRGYEQYF. The CDR3 bases are TGTGCCACCCTTAAACGACAGGCGTTTAGGGGCTACGAGCAGTACTTC. This chain uses TRBV5-8 with TRBJ2-7; D might be TRBD1 (6 bases). The CDR3 is 16 amino acids. The V and J ends lost 9 bases and 3 bases respectively, with 25 bases between them. The germline CDR1 and CDR2 sequences are SGHTS and YDEGEE.

J is TRBJ1-6 and V is TRBV9; a possible D gene is TRBD1 (5 bases). Deletions cut 6 bases from V and 9 bases from J, with 19 bases between. This CDR3 region has 15 residues. CDR1 and CDR2 from the germline V gene are SGDLS and YYNGEE. Written as DNA, the CDR3 is TGTGCCAGCACGGGCCGCTCAGGGATACCTTCACCCCTCCACTTT. It translates to CASTGRSGIPSPLHF.

CDR3 residues: CASTQSDSFYNEQFF. DNA for the CDR3: TGTGCCAGTACCCAAAGCGACTCCTTTTACAATGAGCAGTTCTTC. The chain links TRBV19 to TRBJ2-1; D remains unclear. The CDR3 spans 15 residues. Between the trimmed V and J ends, which lost 7 bases and 4 bases, there was a span of 17 bases. Germline lookup yields CDR1 LNHDA and CDR2 SQIVND (reference sequence).

A word on this clone: Other nucleotide sequences in the sample specify the same CDR3. The rearrangement joins TRBV27 to TRBJ2-3; D gene ambiguous. Trimming took off 7 bases at V and 0 bases at J, with 2 bases between the two ends. Germline V CDR1 and CDR2: MNHEY, SMNVEV (reference sequence). This CDR3 contains 11 residues. CDR3 sequence: CASTSTDTQYF. The CDR3 DNA sequence: TGTGCCAGCACTAGCACAGATACGCAGTATTTT.

V gene TRBV30 combines with J gene TRBJ1-3; TRBD1 aligns across 7 bases. Germline V gives CDR1 GTSNPN, CDR2 SVGIG (reference sequence). This CDR3 comprises 16 residues. The trim removed 0 bases at V and 4 bases at J, leaving 9 bases unmatched. CDR3 sequence (DNA): TGTGCCTGGAGTGTAAGGGGGCAGGGAATGGGAAACACCATATATTTT. Encoded protein: CAWSVRGQGMGNTIYF.

The rearrangement uses TRBV5-5 and TRBJ1-5; the match to TRBD1 covers 8 bases. V shed 1 base and J 5 bases; nucleotides not matched to a gene: 8. Germline loops: CDR1 SGHKS, CDR2 YYEKEE (reference sequence). The CDR3 covers 16 residues. CDR3 nucleotide sequence: TGTGCCAGCAGCTTGTATAACAGGGGGTTGGATCAGCCCCAGCATTTT. Its protein product is CASSLYNRGLDQPQHF.

The chain links TRBV7-9 to TRBJ2-6; no firm D call. This CDR3 comprises 16 residues. Germline values: CDR1 SEHNR, CDR2 FQNEAQ (reference sequence). V was pared by 7 bases and J by 0 bases, with 13 bases between. This CDR3 is CASTRIKSSGANVLTF. The CDR3 bases are TGTGCCAGCACCCGAATTAAGAGCTCTGGGGCCAACGTCCTGACTTTC.

This sequence joins TRBV29-1 and TRBJ2-7, with TRBD1 as a possible D gene (6 bases). V was pared by 5 bases and J by 4 bases, with 15 bases between. CDR3 length equals 13 residues. CDR1 is SQVTM and CDR2 is ANQGSEA in the germline V gene. CDR3 residues: CSVQGPRGYEQYF. CDR3 nucleotide sequence: TGCAGCGTTCAGGGGCCTAGAGGGTACGAGCAGTACTTC.